Here is one T cell receptor beta chain with its context. Its antigen is not identified. This sample was included in a study of early stage breast cancer tumors. Broader study findings: Chain pairing and CD4, CD8 or FOXP3 expression were not captured. Tumor and normal breast were distinguished via blood comparison in most of the 16 patients.

Each sample had two DNA replicates, 0.5 to 0.65 ug blood or 1.5 ug tissue. Some clones are missing from TCRdb's copy, which holds only in-frame ones; the method was immunoSEQ multiplex PCR. The sample consists of tens of thousands of clones, 90% to 95% of them appearing once. Germline V gene lookup returns CDR1 MNHEY and CDR2 SVGAGI. V was clipped by 4 bases and J by 6 bases, with 16 bases between them. The CDR3 spans 15 residues. The sequenced material came from blood. The gene calls are TRBV6-5 and TRBJ2-1; a weak D match, TRBD1 (5 bases). The TCR originated in a person aged 65 to 85 with breast cancer. The CDR3 nucleotides read TGTGCCAGCAGTTCCCCGAGCAAGCAGGGCAATGAGCAGTTCTTC. Amino acids: CASSSPSKQGNEQFF.